This T cell receptor (beta chain) was recorded in a study of OX40 agonist ivuxolimab in advanced cancers. In the study overall: A mean age of approximately 60 years, range about 20 to 79, was recorded, and 80% to 90% were male. Whole-study results and caveats: Those patients achieving a partial response at 0.1-3.0 mg/kg showed among the lowest clonal expansion. At 0.1 to 3.0 mg/kg and by week 6, clonal expansion occurred in CD4+ and CD8+ blood T cells.

Using immunoSEQ multiplex PCR, the repertoire was profiled, and TCRdb retains in-frame clones only, with some absent. The sample has about 96,000 clones, approximately 80% seen once; the top ten hold roughly 5.8%. Patients with autoimmune history or systemic immunosuppression were excluded. In the case of this clone: Its antigen is undetermined.

The germline V gene encodes CDR1 SGHTA and CDR2 FQGNSA. Between the trimmed V and J ends, which lost 1 base and 2 bases, there was a span of 9 bases. The CDR3 is made up of 15 amino acids. The sample here was CD4+ or CD8+ T cells sorted from blood, taken in a trial of the OX40 agonist ivuxolimab. The origin of this receptor is an adult with an advanced solid tumor such as melanoma, head and neck, liver or kidney cancer. The chain employs TRBV7-2 and TRBJ2-1, with D uncertain. The CDR3 bases are TGTGCCAGCAGCTTAGAGGGTAGCCCCTACAATGAGCAGTTCTTC. Translation: CASSLEGSPYNEQFF.